The sequence of this T cell receptor (beta chain) was determined in a study of blood T cell repertoires in COVID-19. Across the study: Whether acute or convalescent, the COVID-19 samples came from the United States, Italy and Spain. Sources were T cells, B-cell-depleted T cells, or PBMCs; the material itself was cDNA or gDNA.

How the authors handled the data: By means of reference gene primer amplification, nucleated cell counts were estimated. Method: immunoSEQ multiplex PCR; TCRdb's copy keeps in-frame clones and lacks some. V and J calls and clone size are as listed in that table; D and trimming were resolved from the DNA. Among 200,000 to 250,000 clones listed, roughly 85% were seen once. Seattle cases were enrolled at active infection and followed longitudinally. V dropped 3 bases and J dropped 8; count of bases not matched to a gene: 6. The CDR3 covers 14 residues. CDR1 is SGHTA and CDR2 is FQGNSA in the germline V gene.

This receptor was identified in a woman in her 70s with COVID-19, enrolled during active disease. Sequencing was carried out using peripheral blood. This rearrangement joins TRBV7-2 to TRBJ1-2, with 10 bases lining up with TRBD1. Here the CDR3 reads CASSFDRGREGYTF. In DNA form, the CDR3 reads TGTGCCAGCAGCTTCGACAGGGGGCGTGAAGGCTACACCTTC.